One and the same sample provided the 25 T cell receptor beta chains below, sequenced in a study of cytomegalovirus exposure and HLA in healthy donors. Generated by immunoSEQ multiplex PCR, the TCRdb table keeps only in-frame clones and is missing some. The table records about 160,000 clones, 85% to 90% of them present only once. Material for sequencing was PBMCs. The origin of the receptors is a woman in her thirties in good health and CMV-seronegative.

The V call is TRBV29-1, the J call TRBJ2-5; TRBD1 might be the D (5 bases). Germline V gene data show CDR1 as SQVTM and CDR2 as ANQGSEA. The CDR3 consists of 14 residues. Deletions cut 3 bases from V and 5 bases from J, with 16 bases between. The CDR3 here is CSVDAQGSRETQYF. The CDR3 region has the DNA TGCAGCGTTGATGCCCAGGGAAGCCGGGAGACCCAGTACTTC.

The chain employs TRBV2 and TRBJ2-7, with 7 bases that match TRBD2. V gave up 8 bases and J gave up 4 bases; unmatched junction bases: 14. CDR3 length: 15 residues. Germline V gene sequence: CDR1 SNHLY, CDR2 FYNNEI. CDR3 in amino acids: CASSPGGLAGYEQYF. In DNA form, the CDR3 reads TGTGCCAGCTCCCCGGGGGGATTAGCTGGGTACGAGCAGTACTTC.

The chain links TRBV9 to TRBJ2-1; 12 bases fit TRBD2. In germline, CDR1 is SGDLS, CDR2 YYNGEE. V dropped 5 bases and J dropped 5; count of bases not matched to a gene: 20. The CDR3 sequence is 20 residues long. The CDR3 bases are TGTGCCAGCAGTCGGACGACTAGCGGGAGAATGGGGTCAGGGCACAATGAGCAGTTCTTC. This encodes CASSRTTSGRMGSGHNEQFF.

This chain uses TRBV19 with TRBJ1-5; D unclear. V shed 6 bases and J shed 5 bases, with 17 bases lying between them. The CDR3 runs to 15 residues. Germline lookup yields CDR1 LNHDA and CDR2 SQIVND (reference sequence). The CDR3: CASRVLMGGDQPQHF. The CDR3 region has the DNA TGTGCCAGTAGGGTCCTGATGGGCGGCGATCAGCCCCAGCATTTT. The full variable domain, rest sourced from reference TRBV19 and TRBJ1-5, is DGGITQSPKYLFRKEGQNVTLSCEQNLNHDAMYWYRQDPGQGLRLIYYSQIVNDFQKGDIAEGYSVSREKKESFPLTVTSAQKNPTAFYLCASRVLMGGDQPQHFGDGTRLSIL.

The chain uses TRBV27 and TRBJ1-5; D not certain. CDR1 is MNHEY, CDR2 SMNVEV, per germline (reference sequence). The CDR3 has 18 residues. The V gene lost 2 bases and the J gene lost 1 base, with 18 bases spanning the gap. CDR3 residues: CASSLMVGGDVSNQPQHF. The DNA of the CDR3 is TGTGCCAGCAGTTTAATGGTTGGCGGGGATGTAAGCAATCAGCCCCAGCATTTT.

The rearrangement uses TRBV7-9 and TRBJ2-7; maybe TRBD1 (5 bases). Trimming pared 3 bases from V and 1 base from J, leaving 10 bases between. CDR3 length: 14 residues. Germline values: CDR1 SEHNR, CDR2 FQNEAQ (reference sequence). CDR3 protein: CASSLGQSSYEQYF. Written as DNA, the CDR3 is TGTGCCAGCAGCTTGGGGCAGTCTTCCTACGAGCAGTACTTC.

The count of this clone is one. CDR3 in DNA: TGTGCCAGCAGCGCGGGCCGCCTCACCGGGGAGCTGTTTTTT. Protein sequence: CASSAGRLTGELFF. The gene calls are TRBV9 and TRBJ2-2, with D unclear. The CDR3 sequence is 14 residues long. Trimming removed 3 bases at V and 4 bases at J, with 10 bases between. Germline CDR1 SGDLS, CDR2 YYNGEE.

The chain couples TRBV6-1 to TRBJ1-1, with 9 nucleotides matching TRBD1. Germline loops: CDR1 MNHNS, CDR2 SASEGT. The CDR3 sequence is 14 residues long. The V segment lost 5 bases and the J segment 6 bases; nucleotides outside the gene matches: 7. The CDR3 nucleotides are TGTGCCAGCAGTAAGGACAGGGGTTCTGCTGAAGCTTTCTTT. This gives the protein CASSKDRGSAEAFF.

The chain joins TRBV7-3 to TRBJ2-2, with D hard to call. The germline gives CDR1 SGHTA, CDR2 FQGTGA. This CDR3 contains 16 residues. Trimming took off 1 base at V and 1 base at J, with 10 bases between the two ends. As DNA, the CDR3 is TGTGCCAGCAGCTTAAGACATATCGGGAACACCGGGGAGCTGTTTTTT. Translated: CASSLRHIGNTGELFF.

In this sample, this clone turned up a few times. This chain connects TRBV2 to TRBJ1-1, with unresolved D. The CDR3 extends over 11 amino acids. From germline, CDR1 is SNHLY and CDR2 FYNNEI. V lost 7 bases and J 6 bases, leaving 9 bases between the germline ends. CDR3 amino acids: CASTKGAEAFF. The CDR3 region has the DNA TGTGCCAGCACAAAGGGAGCTGAAGCTTTCTTT.

The J gene is TRBJ2-7, the V gene TRBV5-6; TRBD1 might be the D (6 bases). The germline V gene encodes CDR1 SGHDT and CDR2 YYEEEE. The germline V and J ends were trimmed by 2 bases and 2 bases, with 14 bases remaining between them. CDR3 length equals 15 residues. The CDR3 here is CASSFTSQGPYEQYF. CDR3 bases: TGTGCCAGCAGCTTCACCAGTCAGGGGCCCTACGAGCAGTACTTC.

The chain carries TRBV7-2 and TRBJ1-4; 7 bases are shared with TRBD1. The CDR3 covers 13 residues. Per the germline V gene, CDR1 is SGHTA and CDR2 is FQGNSA. V shed 1 base, J shed 15 bases, and the junction held 8 bases outside the gene matches. The CDR3 DNA sequence: TGTGCCAGCAGCTTAGTGCCTGTTCAGGGGGTGTTTTTT. It translates to CASSLVPVQGVFF.

The chain is built from TRBV29-1 and TRBJ2-3; weak D call: TRBD2 (5 bases). V was pared by 5 bases and J by 4 bases, with 13 bases between. There are 13 residues in the CDR3. CDR1 SQVTM and CDR2 ANQGSEA come from the germline V gene. The CDR3: CSVSGTGADTQYF. CDR3 in DNA: TGCAGCGTTAGCGGAACTGGGGCAGATACGCAGTATTTT.

CDR3 nucleotides: TGTGCCATCACTGCGACAGCGCCTGGCGAGCAGTACTTC. Translated: CAITATAPGEQYF. The V gene is TRBV10-3, the J gene TRBJ2-7; tentatively, D is TRBD1 (5 bases). Germline CDR1 is ENHRY and CDR2 is SYGVKD. This CDR3 comprises 13 residues. V shed 7 bases and J shed 6 bases, with 16 bases lying between them.

This clone was seen only once. The chain employs TRBV10-3 and TRBJ2-7; weak D call: TRBD1 (5 bases). V lost 3 bases and J 5 bases, leaving 14 bases between the germline ends. The CDR3 covers 14 residues. Germline-derived CDR1 and CDR2 are ENHRY and SYGVKD. Here the CDR3 DNA reads TGTGCCATCAGTGATAATGGGGCGTTTGACGAGCAGTACTTC. Translating it yields CAISDNGAFDEQYF.

The chain carries TRBV2 and TRBJ2-3; 14 bases match TRBD2. There are 16 residues in the CDR3. The germline V gene encodes CDR1 SNHLY and CDR2 FYNNEI. V was clipped by 2 bases and J by 4 bases; unmatched bases: 2. DNA of the CDR3: TGTGCCAGCAGTGAATCGGGACTAGCGGGAGCAGATACGCAGTATTTT. It is translated as CASSESGLAGADTQYF.

This clone has only one observation. The same CDR3 is also encoded by other DNA sequences in this sample. The chain has TRBV27 and TRBJ2-7; D unclear. CDR3 length equals 13 residues. Trimming pared 5 bases from V and 4 bases from J, leaving 12 bases between. The germline gives CDR1 MNHEY, CDR2 SMNVEV (reference sequence). The DNA for the CDR3 is TGTGCCAGCAGTCCCCGGGCCCTATACGAGCAGTACTTC. Its translation is CASSPRALYEQYF.

The chain combines TRBV6-1 with TRBJ1-3; D is uncertain. V was cut by 4 bases and J by 6 bases, with 16 bases left in between. Looked up from germline, CDR1 is MNHNS and CDR2 is SASEGT. This CDR3 is 15 amino acids long. This chain's CDR3 is CASSAGMAPLNTIYF. The CDR3 DNA reads TGTGCCAGCAGTGCGGGAATGGCCCCATTAAACACCATATATTTT.

This clone was recorded only once. The chain has TRBV2 and TRBJ2-7; D is tentatively TRBD1 or TRBD2 (5 bases each). The germline V and J ends were trimmed by 7 bases and 2 bases, with 9 bases remaining between them. This CDR3 spans 12 amino acids. Germline V CDR1 and CDR2: SNHLY, FYNNEI. Here the CDR3 reads CASIGATYEQYF. The CDR3 DNA is TGTGCCAGCATCGGGGCGACCTACGAGCAGTACTTC.

The gene calls are TRBV19 and TRBJ2-3, with D maybe TRBD1 (5 bases). CDR3 length equals 14 residues. V lost 7 bases and J lost 0, with 11 bases in between. The V gene's germline CDR1 is LNHDA and CDR2 SQIVND (reference sequence). The CDR3 DNA is TGTGCCAGTAATAGACAGACCAGCACAGATACGCAGTATTTT. Protein sequence: CASNRQTSTDTQYF.

The chain joins TRBV19 to TRBJ1-1, with 8 nucleotides matching TRBD1. Germline lookup yields CDR1 LNHDA and CDR2 SQIVND (reference sequence). V lost 6 bases and J lost 4; bases outside the gene matches: 7. There are 14 residues in the CDR3. The CDR3 sequence is CASRRSDRVTEAFF. The CDR3 DNA reads TGTGCCAGTAGGAGGTCGGACAGGGTCACTGAAGCTTTCTTT.

The chain has TRBV10-3 and TRBJ1-5; the D gene is possibly TRBD1 (5 bases). Trimming cost V 10 bases and J 4 bases, with 17 bases left between them. The CDR3 consists of 14 residues. Germline V CDR1 and CDR2: ENHRY, SYGVKD. The CDR3: CATRVGGPNQPQHF. CDR3 sequence (DNA): TGTGCCACTAGGGTGGGGGGTCCTAATCAGCCCCAGCATTTT.

This chain uses TRBV19 with TRBJ1-5, with 7 bases matching TRBD1. Per germline, CDR1 LNHDA and CDR2 SQIVND (reference sequence). The V and J ends lost 5 bases and 7 bases, in that order; junction bases with no gene match: 14. This CDR3 spans 16 amino acids. CDR3 nucleotide sequence: TGTGCCAGTAGTGTTAGATTACAGGGGTTCTACCAGCCCCAGCATTTT. Protein: CASSVRLQGFYQPQHF. Looking up the rest from reference TRBV19 and TRBJ1-5 gives the full variable domain: DGGITQSPKYLFRKEGQNVTLSCEQNLNHDAMYWYRQDPGQGLRLIYYSQIVNDFQKGDIAEGYSVSREKKESFPLTVTSAQKNPTAFYLCASSVRLQGFYQPQHFGDGTRLSIL.

The genes are TRBV30 and TRBJ1-2; the D gene is possibly TRBD1 (5 bases). Germline assignment: CDR1 GTSNPN and CDR2 SVGIG (reference sequence). The CDR3 extends over 15 amino acids. V was trimmed by 3 bases and J by 2 bases, leaving 16 bases between them. The CDR3 sequence is CAWRGREIMNYGYTF. In DNA, the CDR3 is TGTGCCTGGAGGGGGCGGGAGATAATGAACTATGGCTACACCTTC.

CDR3 nucleotide sequence: TGTGCCAGCAGTTTATCGCCTAGCGGGAGCAGCACAGATACGCAGTATTTT. As protein: CASSLSPSGSSTDTQYF. The V call is TRBV27, the J call TRBJ2-3; 10 positions match TRBD2. The length of the CDR3 is 17 residues. The junction had 3 bases not matched to a gene; V was cut back by 0 bases and J by 0 bases. Germline V lookup: CDR1 MNHEY, CDR2 SMNVEV (reference sequence).